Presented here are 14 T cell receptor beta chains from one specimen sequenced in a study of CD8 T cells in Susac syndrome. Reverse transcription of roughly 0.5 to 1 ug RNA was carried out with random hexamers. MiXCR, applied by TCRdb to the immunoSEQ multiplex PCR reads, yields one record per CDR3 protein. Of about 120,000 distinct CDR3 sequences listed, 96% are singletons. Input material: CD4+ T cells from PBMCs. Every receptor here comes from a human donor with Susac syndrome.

CDR3: CATSRDWTSADTQYF. CDR3 nucleotides: TGTGCCACCAGCAGAGATTGGACTAGCGCAGATACGCAGTATTTT. The chain is built from TRBV15 and TRBJ2-3; 9 bases align to TRBD2. Trimming removed 0 bases from V and 4 bases from J; junction bases left unmatched: 2. Germline CDR1 LNHNV, CDR2 YYDKDF (reference sequence). This CDR3 region has 15 residues.

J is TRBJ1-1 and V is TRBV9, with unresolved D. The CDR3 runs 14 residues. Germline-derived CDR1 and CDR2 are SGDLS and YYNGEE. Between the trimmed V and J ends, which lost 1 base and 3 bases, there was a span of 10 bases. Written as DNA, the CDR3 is TGTGCCAGCAGCGTATCTCCACGTGACACTGAAGCTTTCTTT. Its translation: CASSVSPRDTEAFF.

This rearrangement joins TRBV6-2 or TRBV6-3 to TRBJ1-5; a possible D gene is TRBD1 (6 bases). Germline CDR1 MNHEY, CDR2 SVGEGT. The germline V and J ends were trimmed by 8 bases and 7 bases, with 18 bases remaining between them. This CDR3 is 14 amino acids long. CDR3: CASRGPGDGQPQHF. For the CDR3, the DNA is TGTGCCAGCCGGGGGCCTGGGGATGGGCAGCCCCAGCATTTT.

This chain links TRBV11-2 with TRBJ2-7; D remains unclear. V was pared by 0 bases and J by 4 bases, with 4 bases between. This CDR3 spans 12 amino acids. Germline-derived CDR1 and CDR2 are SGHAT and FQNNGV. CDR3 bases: TGTGCCAGCAGCTTAGACCAATACGAGCAGTACTTC. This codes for CASSLDQYEQYF.

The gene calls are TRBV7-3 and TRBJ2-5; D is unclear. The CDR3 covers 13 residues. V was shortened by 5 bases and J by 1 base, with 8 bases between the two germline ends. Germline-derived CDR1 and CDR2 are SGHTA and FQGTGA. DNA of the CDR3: TGTGCCAGCAGCATCCTTCCCCAAGAGACCCAGTACTTC. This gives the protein CASSILPQETQYF. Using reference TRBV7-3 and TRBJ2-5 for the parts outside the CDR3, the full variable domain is GAGVSQTPSNKVTEKGKYVELRCDPISGHTALYWYRQSLGQGPEFLIYFQGTGAADDSGLPNDRFFAVRPEGSVSTLKIQRTERGDSAVYLCASSILPQETQYFGPGTRLLVL.

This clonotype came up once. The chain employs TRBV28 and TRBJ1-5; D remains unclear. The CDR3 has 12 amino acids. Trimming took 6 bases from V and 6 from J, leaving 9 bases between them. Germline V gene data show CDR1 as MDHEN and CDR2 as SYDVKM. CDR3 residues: CASSQPFQPQHF. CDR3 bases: TGTGCCAGCAGCCAACCGTTTCAGCCCCAGCATTTT.

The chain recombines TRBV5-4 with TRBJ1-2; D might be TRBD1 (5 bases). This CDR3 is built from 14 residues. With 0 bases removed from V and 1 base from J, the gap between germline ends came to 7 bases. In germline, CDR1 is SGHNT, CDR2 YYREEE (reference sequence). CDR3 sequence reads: CASSLDRSNYGYTF. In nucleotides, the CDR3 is TGTGCCAGCAGCTTGGACAGGAGTAACTATGGCTACACCTTC.

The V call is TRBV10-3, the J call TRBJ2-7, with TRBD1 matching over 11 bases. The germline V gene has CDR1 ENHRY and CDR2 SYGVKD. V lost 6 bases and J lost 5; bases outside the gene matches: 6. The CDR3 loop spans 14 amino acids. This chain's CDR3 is CAISGQGAIDEQYF. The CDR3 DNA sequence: TGTGCCATCAGCGGACAGGGGGCGATCGACGAGCAGTACTTC.

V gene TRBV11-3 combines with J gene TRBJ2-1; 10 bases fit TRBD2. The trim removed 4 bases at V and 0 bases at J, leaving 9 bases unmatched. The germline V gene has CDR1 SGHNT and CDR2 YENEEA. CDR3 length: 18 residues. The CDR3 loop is CASSSGTSAKSSYNEQFF. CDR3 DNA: TGTGCCAGCAGCTCCGGGACTAGCGCCAAGAGCTCCTACAATGAGCAGTTCTTC.

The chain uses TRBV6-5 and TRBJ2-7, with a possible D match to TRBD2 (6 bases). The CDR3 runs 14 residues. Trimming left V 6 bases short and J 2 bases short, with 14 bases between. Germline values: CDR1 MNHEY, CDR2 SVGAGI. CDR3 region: CASSRGERAYEQYF. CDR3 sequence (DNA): TGTGCCAGCAGCCGAGGAGAGCGGGCCTACGAGCAGTACTTC.

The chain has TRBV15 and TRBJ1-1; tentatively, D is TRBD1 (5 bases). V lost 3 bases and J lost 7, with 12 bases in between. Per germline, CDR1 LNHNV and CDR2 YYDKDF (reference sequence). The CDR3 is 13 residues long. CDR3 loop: CATSSSRGVEAFF. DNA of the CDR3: TGTGCCACCAGCAGCAGTCGAGGGGTTGAAGCTTTCTTT.

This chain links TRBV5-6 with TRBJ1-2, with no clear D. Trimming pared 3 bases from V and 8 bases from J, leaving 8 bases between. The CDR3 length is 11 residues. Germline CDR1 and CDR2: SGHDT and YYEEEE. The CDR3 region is CASSYVSGYTF. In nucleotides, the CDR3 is TGTGCCAGCAGCTATGTCAGCGGCTACACCTTC.

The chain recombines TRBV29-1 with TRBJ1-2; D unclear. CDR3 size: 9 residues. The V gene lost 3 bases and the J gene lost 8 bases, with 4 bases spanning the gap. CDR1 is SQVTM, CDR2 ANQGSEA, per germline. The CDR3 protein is CSVDEGYTF. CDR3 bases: TGCAGCGTTGACGAAGGCTACACCTTC.

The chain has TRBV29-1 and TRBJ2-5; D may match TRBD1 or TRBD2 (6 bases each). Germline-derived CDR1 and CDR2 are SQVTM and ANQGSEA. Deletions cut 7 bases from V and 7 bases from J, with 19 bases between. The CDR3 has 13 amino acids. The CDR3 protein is CSGSRTGARTQYF. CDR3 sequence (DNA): TGCAGCGGATCCCGAACGGGGGCGAGGACCCAGTACTTC. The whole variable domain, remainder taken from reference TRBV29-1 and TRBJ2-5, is SAVISQKPSRDICQRGTSLTIQCQVDSQVTMMFWYRQQPGQSLTLIATANQGSEATYESGFVIDKFPISRPNLTFSTLTVSNMSPEDSSIYLCSGSRTGARTQYFGPGTRLLVL.